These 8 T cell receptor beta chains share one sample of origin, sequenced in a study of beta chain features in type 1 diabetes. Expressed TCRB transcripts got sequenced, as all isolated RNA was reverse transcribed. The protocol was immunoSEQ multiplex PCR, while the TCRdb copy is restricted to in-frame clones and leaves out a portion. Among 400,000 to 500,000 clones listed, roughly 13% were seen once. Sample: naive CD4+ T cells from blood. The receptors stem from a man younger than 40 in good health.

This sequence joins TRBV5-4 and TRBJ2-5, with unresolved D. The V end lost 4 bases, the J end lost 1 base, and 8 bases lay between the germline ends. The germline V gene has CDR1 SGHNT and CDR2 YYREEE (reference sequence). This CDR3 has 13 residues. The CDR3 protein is CASSPGFQETQYF. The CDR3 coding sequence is TGTGCCAGCAGCCCCGGGTTCCAAGAGACCCAGTACTTC.

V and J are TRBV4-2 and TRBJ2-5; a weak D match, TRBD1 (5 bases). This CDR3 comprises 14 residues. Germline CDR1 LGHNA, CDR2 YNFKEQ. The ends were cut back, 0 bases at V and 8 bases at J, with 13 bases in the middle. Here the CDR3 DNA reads TGTGCCAGCAGCCAAGACCGACTGGGGCAAACCCAGTACTTC. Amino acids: CASSQDRLGQTQYF.

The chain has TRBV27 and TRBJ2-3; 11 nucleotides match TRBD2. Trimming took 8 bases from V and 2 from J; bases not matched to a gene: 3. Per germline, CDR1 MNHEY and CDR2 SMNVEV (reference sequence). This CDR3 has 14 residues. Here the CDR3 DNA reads TGTGCCAGCTCTAGCGGGAGGTACACAGATACGCAGTATTTT. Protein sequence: CASSSGRYTDTQYF.

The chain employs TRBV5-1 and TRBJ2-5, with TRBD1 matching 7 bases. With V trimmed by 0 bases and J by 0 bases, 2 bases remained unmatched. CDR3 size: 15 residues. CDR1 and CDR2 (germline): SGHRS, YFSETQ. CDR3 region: CASSLVTGDQETQYF. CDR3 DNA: TGCGCCAGCAGCTTGGTCACAGGGGACCAAGAGACCCAGTACTTC.

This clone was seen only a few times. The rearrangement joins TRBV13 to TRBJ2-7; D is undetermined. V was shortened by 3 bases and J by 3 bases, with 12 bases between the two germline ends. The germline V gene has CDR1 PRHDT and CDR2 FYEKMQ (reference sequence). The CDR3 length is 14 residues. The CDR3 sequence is CASSLAGPYYEQYF. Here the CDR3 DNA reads TGTGCCAGCAGCTTGGCAGGTCCTTACTACGAGCAGTACTTC.

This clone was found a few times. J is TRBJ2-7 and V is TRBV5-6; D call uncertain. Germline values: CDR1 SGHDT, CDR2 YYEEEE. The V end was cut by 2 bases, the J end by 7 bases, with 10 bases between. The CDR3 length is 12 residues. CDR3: CASSFGFGEQYV. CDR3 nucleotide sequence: TGTGCCAGCAGCTTCGGCTTTGGTGAGCAGTACGTC.

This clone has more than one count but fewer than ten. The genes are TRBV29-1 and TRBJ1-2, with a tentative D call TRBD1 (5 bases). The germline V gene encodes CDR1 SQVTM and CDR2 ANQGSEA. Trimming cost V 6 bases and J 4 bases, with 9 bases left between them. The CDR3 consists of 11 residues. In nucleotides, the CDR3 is TGCAGCGTGGGGACTACCTATGGCTACACCTTC. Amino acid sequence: CSVGTTYGYTF.

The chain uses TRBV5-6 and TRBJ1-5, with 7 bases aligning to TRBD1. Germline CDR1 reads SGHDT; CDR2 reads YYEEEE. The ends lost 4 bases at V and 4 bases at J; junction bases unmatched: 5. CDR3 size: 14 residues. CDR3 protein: CASSQGQANQPQHF. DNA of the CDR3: TGTGCCAGCAGCCAAGGACAGGCTAATCAGCCCCAGCATTTT.